This TCR beta chain was sequenced in a study of cytomegalovirus exposure and HLA in healthy donors. In the study overall: Earlier results showed 90 million to 120 million unique TCR beta sequences derived from approximately 170 million T cells.

Overall study results and limits: Presence/absence comparisons presumed near-even sequencing depth among donors.

The PCR was carried out with 60 Vbeta primers and 13 Jbeta primers. Using immunoSEQ multiplex PCR, the repertoire was profiled, and TCRdb retains in-frame clones only, with some absent. The sample includes about 200,000 clones, around 80% of them seen just once. CDR3 length: 16 residues. Trimming took off 2 bases at V and 1 base at J, with 13 bases between the two ends. CDR1 and CDR2 (germline): MNHNS, SASEGT. Remarks on this clone: Antigen specificity is unknown.

The chain couples TRBV6-1 to TRBJ2-3; tentatively, D is TRBD1 (5 bases). This TCR was sampled from a woman younger than 45 in good health and CMV-seropositive. Input material: PBMCs. CDR3 nucleotide sequence: TGTGCCAGCAGTGAATTTAGGGGCCCGGGCACAGATACGCAGTATTTT. The encoded protein is CASSEFRGPGTDTQYF.